This TCR beta chain emerged from a study of CD4+ T cells in melanoma. Study findings and constraints: A reported correlation linked neoantigen-specific CD4+ T cells to CD8+, macrophage and B cell function.

In regard to this clone: As yet, its antigen is unknown.

Clones were sequenced by immunoSEQ multiplex PCR, and TCRdb holds only the in-frame ones, with some missing. The sample lists around 100,000 clones; 92% were seen once. CDR3 size: 14 residues. CDR1 and CDR2 from the germline V gene are GTSNPN and SVGIG (reference sequence). Trimming cost V 7 bases and J 0 bases; bases outside gene matches: 6. This clonotype was sampled from a human donor with melanoma. This rearrangement joins TRBV30 to TRBJ2-1, with TRBD1 identical over 7 bases. Sequencing used peripheral blood. The CDR3 reads CAFLRQGSYNEQFF. In nucleotides, the CDR3 is TGTGCCTTTCTACGACAGGGCTCCTACAATGAGCAGTTCTTC.